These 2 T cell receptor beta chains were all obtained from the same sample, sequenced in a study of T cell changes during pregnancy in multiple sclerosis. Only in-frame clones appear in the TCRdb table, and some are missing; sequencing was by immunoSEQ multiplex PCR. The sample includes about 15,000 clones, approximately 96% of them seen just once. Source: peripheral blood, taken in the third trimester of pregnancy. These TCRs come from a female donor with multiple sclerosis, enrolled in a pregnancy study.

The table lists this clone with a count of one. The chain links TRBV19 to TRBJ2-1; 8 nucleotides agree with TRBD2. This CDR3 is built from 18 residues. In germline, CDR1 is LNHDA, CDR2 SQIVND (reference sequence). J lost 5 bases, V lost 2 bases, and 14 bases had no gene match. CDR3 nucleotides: TGTGCCAGTAGTATACGGCTAGCGGGCCCGGGATGGGACAATGAGCAGTTCTTC. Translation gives CASSIRLAGPGWDNEQFF.

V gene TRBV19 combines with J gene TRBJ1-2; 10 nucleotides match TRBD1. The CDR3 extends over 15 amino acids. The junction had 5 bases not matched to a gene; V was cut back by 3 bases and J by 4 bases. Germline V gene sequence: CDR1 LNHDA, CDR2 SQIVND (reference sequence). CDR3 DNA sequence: TGTGCCAGTAGTATTAGCCGGGACAGGGGCTATGGCTACACCTTC. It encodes CASSISRDRGYGYTF.